This TCR beta chain stems from a study of tumor and adjacent non-tumor tissue in lung cancer. This sample's RNA came from whole unsorted tissue. Distant lung tissue was collected more than 3 cm away from the tumor edge. This clonotype has more than one count but fewer than ten. The library came from three nested PCR rounds adapted from ARM-PCR protocols. TCRdb called the multiplex PCR reads again in MiXCR, with one record for every CDR3 protein. The sample lists 43,000 or so distinct CDR3 sequences, 60% occurring once. The germline V and J ends were trimmed by 0 bases and 0 bases, with 27 bases remaining between them. CDR1 MGHRA and CDR2 YSYEKL come from the germline V gene. The CDR3 has 21 amino acids.

This TCR derives from a man between 50 and 59 years old with non-small cell lung cancer. The gene calls are TRBV4-1 and TRBJ2-7, with D tentatively TRBD1 (6 bases). The sample consisted of distant non-tumor lung tissue. The CDR3, as DNA: TGCGCCAGCAGCCAAGATCCACCCCTTCGAGATTACAGGGTATCCTCCTACGAGCAGTACTTC. This encodes CASSQDPPLRDYRVSSYEQYF.